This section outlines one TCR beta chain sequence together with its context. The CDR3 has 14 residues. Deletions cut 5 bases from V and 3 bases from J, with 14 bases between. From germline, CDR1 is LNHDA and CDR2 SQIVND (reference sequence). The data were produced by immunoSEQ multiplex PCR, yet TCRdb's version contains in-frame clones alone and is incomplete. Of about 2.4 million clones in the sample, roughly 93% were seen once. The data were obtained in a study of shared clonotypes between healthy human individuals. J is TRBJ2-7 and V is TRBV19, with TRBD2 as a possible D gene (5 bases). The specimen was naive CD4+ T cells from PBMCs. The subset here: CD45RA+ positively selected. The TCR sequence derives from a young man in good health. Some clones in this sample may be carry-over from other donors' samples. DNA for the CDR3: TGTGCCAGTAGTCCAACCGGGGATAGCTACGAGCAGTACTTC. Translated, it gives CASSPTGDSYEQYF.